A single sample gave rise to the 32 T cell receptor beta chains below, sequenced in a study of control samples from healthy donors and cancer patients. Sequencing was performed with immunoSEQ multiplex PCR; in TCRdb, only in-frame clones are kept and a portion is missing. This table has approximately 97,000 clones, approximately 92% appearing once. The sequenced material came from blood. These receptor sequences come from a human donor in good health. The donor label of this sample is uncertain.

The CDR3 loop is CASTGFPGVHTEAFF. DNA of the CDR3: TGTGCCAGTACCGGATTCCCGGGGGTACACACTGAAGCTTTCTTT. The chain couples TRBV19 to TRBJ1-1; a possible D gene is TRBD1 (5 bases). The CDR3 runs to 15 residues. Looked up from germline, CDR1 is LNHDA and CDR2 is SQIVND (reference sequence). Trimming pared 7 bases from V and 3 bases from J, leaving 18 bases between.

J is TRBJ1-1 and V is TRBV18, with D possibly being TRBD1 (5 bases). The CDR3 contains 18 residues. Trimming stripped 1 base from V and 1 base from J, with 19 bases between. The germline V gene encodes CDR1 KGHSH and CDR2 LQKENI. CDR3 DNA: TGTGCCAGCTCACCACGGGTGGAAAGGGGCCGGGGGAACACTGAAGCTTTCTTT. It yields the protein CASSPRVERGRGNTEAFF.

The rearrangement links TRBV11-3 to TRBJ2-1, with TRBD2 matching over 11 bases. CDR3 length: 13 amino acids. CDR1 is SGHNT, CDR2 YENEEA, per germline. V lost 3 bases, J lost 9 bases, and 1 base stayed unmatched. The CDR3 loop is CASSFSGGVEQFF. The CDR3 nucleotides are TGTGCCAGCAGCTTTAGCGGGGGGGTTGAGCAGTTCTTC.

The rearrangement joins TRBV3-1 (or the pseudogene TRBV3-2) to TRBJ2-1; D gene unclear. V was pared by 4 bases and J by 3 bases, with 10 bases between. Germline assignment: CDR1 LGHDT and CDR2 YNNKEL (reference sequence). The CDR3 sequence is 14 residues long. CDR3 in DNA: TGTGCCAGCAGCCTAAACACAGACTACAATGAGCAGTTCTTC. As protein: CASSLNTDYNEQFF.

This chain uses TRBV30 with TRBJ1-3; D is unclear. The V gene lost 2 bases and the J gene lost 10 bases, with 12 bases spanning the gap. Germline V gene lookup returns CDR1 GTSNPN and CDR2 SVGIG (reference sequence). The length of the CDR3 is 12 residues. CDR3 nucleotide sequence: TGTGCCTGGAGTAACCAGCCTGGGACCATATATTTT. Translating it yields CAWSNQPGTIYF.

The chain uses TRBV29-1 and TRBJ2-2; 10 positions agree with TRBD2. The CDR3 has 14 amino acids. Trimming took 8 bases from V and 5 from J; bases not matched to a gene: 8. Germline-derived CDR1 and CDR2 are SQVTM and ANQGSEA. For the CDR3, the DNA is TGCAGCATTAAACTAGCGGGGTTTACCGGGGAGCTGTTTTTT. Translation: CSIKLAGFTGELFF.

This clone was detected only once. The chain has TRBV3-1 (or the pseudogene TRBV3-2) and TRBJ1-5; D unresolved. Germline-derived CDR1 and CDR2 are LGHDT and YNNKEL (reference sequence). The CDR3 contains 11 residues. Between the trimmed V and J ends, which lost 0 bases and 15 bases, there was a span of 9 bases. CDR3 loop: CASSQDKRAHF. The CDR3 region has the DNA TGTGCCAGCAGCCAAGATAAGAGGGCGCATTTT.

The V and J genes are TRBV5-4 and TRBJ2-5; D may correspond to TRBD1 or TRBD2 (5 bases each). The CDR3 sequence is 15 residues long. The germline CDR1 and CDR2 sequences are SGHNT and YYREEE (reference sequence). V was shortened by 4 bases and J by 5 bases, with 18 bases between the two germline ends. The CDR3 bases are TGTGCCAGCAGCCCTGGGGACCGAAGGGAGGAGACCCAGTACTTC. It yields the protein CASSPGDRREETQYF. Supplemented by reference TRBV5-4 and TRBJ2-5, the full variable domain reads ETGVTQSPTHLIKTRGQQVTLRCSSQSGHNTVSWYQQALGQGPQFIFQYYREEENGRGNFPPRFSGLQFPNYSSELNVNALELDDSALYLCASSPGDRREETQYFGPGTRLLVL.

The J gene is TRBJ2-7, the V gene TRBV11-2; 7 bases map to TRBD1. The CDR3 runs to 13 residues. J lost 4 bases, V lost 5 bases, and 5 bases had no gene match. The germline V gene has CDR1 SGHAT and CDR2 FQNNGV. The CDR3 sequence is CASSPDRAYEQYF. The CDR3 nucleotides read TGTGCCAGCAGCCCTGACAGGGCGTACGAGCAGTACTTC.

The gene calls are TRBV18 and TRBJ1-2, with D hard to call. The CDR3 sequence is 17 residues long. V was trimmed by 3 bases and J by 0 bases, leaving 17 bases between them. Germline CDR1 and CDR2: KGHSH and LQKENI. The CDR3 DNA sequence: TGTGCCAGCTCACCGTCGCCCCTCCACCTTACTAACTATGGCTACACCTTC. Protein sequence: CASSPSPLHLTNYGYTF.

This chain's CDR3 is CASIPGLLSSTGELFF. DNA for the CDR3: TGCGCCAGCATACCGGGTCTCCTATCATCCACCGGGGAGCTGTTTTTT. V and J are TRBV5-1 and TRBJ2-2; D is ambiguous. Looked up from germline, CDR1 is SGHRS and CDR2 is YFSETQ. Deletions cut 6 bases from V and 4 bases from J, with 19 bases between. The CDR3 extends over 16 amino acids. The full variable domain, rest sourced from reference TRBV5-1 and TRBJ2-2, is KAGVTQTPRYLIKTRGQQVTLSCSPISGHRSVSWYQQTPGQGLQFLFEYFSETQRNKGNFPGRFSGRQFSNSRSEMNVSTLELGDSALYLCASIPGLLSSTGELFFGEGSRLTVL.

This chain's CDR3 is CASSLVFSYNEQFF. CDR3 nucleotides: TGTGCCAGCAGCTTAGTGTTCTCCTACAATGAGCAGTTCTTC. J is TRBJ2-1 and V is TRBV11-1; D gene unclear. The V end lost 1 base, the J end lost 0 bases, and 4 bases lay between the germline ends. The CDR3 has 14 residues. Germline lookup yields CDR1 SGHAT and CDR2 FQDESV (reference sequence).

The chain couples TRBV18 to TRBJ2-2; D is uncertain. This CDR3 region has 14 residues. The germline CDR1 and CDR2 sequences are KGHSH and LQKENI. Trimming removed 0 bases at V and 6 bases at J, with 8 bases between. The CDR3 DNA sequence: TGTGCCAGCTCACCACCGGTCGTGGCCGGGGAGCTGTTTTTT. It specifies CASSPPVVAGELFF.

The chain employs TRBV7-9 and TRBJ2-7, with D uncertain. Trimming removed 5 bases from V and 3 bases from J, with 5 bases in between. This CDR3 spans 11 amino acids. Germline loops: CDR1 SEHNR, CDR2 FQNEAQ (reference sequence). CDR3 DNA: TGTGCCAGCAGCCCCGGCTACGAGCAGTACGTC. It codes for CASSPGYEQYV.

The chain uses TRBV12-5 and TRBJ1-1; 8 bases map to TRBD1. CDR1 and CDR2 (germline): LGHNT, FRNRAP. V lost 2 bases and J lost 1; bases outside the gene matches: 6. This CDR3 has 16 amino acids. DNA of the CDR3: TGTGCTAGTGGTTTGCTACCGGACAGGGCGAACACTGAAGCTTTCTTT. Its translation: CASGLLPDRANTEAFF.

The chain combines TRBV5-6 with TRBJ1-2; TRBD1 matches at 7 bases. J lost 4 bases, V lost 4 bases, and 16 bases had no gene match. Germline values: CDR1 SGHDT, CDR2 YYEEEE. The CDR3 sequence is 17 residues long. CDR3 coding DNA: TGTGCCAGCAGCCGAGGGATTAACAGGGGAGTTTCCTATGGCTACACCTTC. This gives the protein CASSRGINRGVSYGYTF.

The chain recombines TRBV27 with TRBJ1-2; 9 bases map to TRBD1. This CDR3 comprises 14 residues. The trim removed 7 bases at V and 6 bases at J, leaving 9 bases unmatched. CDR1 is MNHEY, CDR2 SMNVEV, per germline (reference sequence). The CDR3 loop reads CASKKQGARNGYTF. CDR3 in DNA: TGTGCCAGCAAAAAACAGGGGGCGCGGAATGGCTACACCTTC.

CDR3 loop: CATRGPGTGNTEAFF. In nucleotides, the CDR3 is TGTGCCACCCGGGGTCCGGGGACAGGGAACACTGAAGCTTTCTTT. The gene calls are TRBV24-1 and TRBJ1-1, with 8 bases matching TRBD1. Trimming took 9 bases from V and 1 from J; bases not matched to a gene: 9. The germline V gene has CDR1 KGHDR and CDR2 SFDVKD. The CDR3 consists of 15 residues.

CDR3 coding DNA: TGTGCCAGCAGCATAAAAATGAACACTGAAGCTTTCTTT. Protein: CASSIKMNTEAFF. This chain connects TRBV11-3 to TRBJ1-1; D is unresolved. With 5 bases removed from V and 0 bases from J, the gap between germline ends came to 7 bases. The CDR3 has 13 amino acids. Per the germline V gene, CDR1 is SGHNT and CDR2 is YENEEA.

The rearrangement uses TRBV6-4 and TRBJ1-1; D gene uncertain. V gave up 5 bases and J gave up 0 bases, with 7 bases separating them. CDR1 is MRHNA and CDR2 is SNTAGT in the germline V gene. The CDR3 spans 13 residues. Here the CDR3 reads CASSLRMNTEAFF. The CDR3 region has the DNA TGTGCCAGCAGTCTCCGTATGAACACTGAAGCTTTCTTT.

This chain connects TRBV18 to TRBJ2-2, with D possibly being TRBD1 (5 bases). V was shortened by 2 bases and J by 5 bases, with 9 bases between the two germline ends. This CDR3 comprises 14 residues. The germline V gene has CDR1 KGHSH and CDR2 LQKENI. The CDR3 region has the DNA TGTGCCAGCTCACCAGGGGCTCTGACCGGGGAGCTGTTTTTT. This translates into CASSPGALTGELFF.

The rearrangement links TRBV12-3 or TRBV12-4 to TRBJ1-2; D is undetermined. The V gene lost 3 bases and the J gene lost 3 bases, with 8 bases spanning the gap. The CDR3 loop spans 13 amino acids. The CDR3 nucleotides are TGTGCCAGCAGTTTGACGGGCCACTATGGCTACACCTTC. It yields the protein CASSLTGHYGYTF.

The CDR3 is CASSLVVAGGLNEQFF. The CDR3 DNA reads as TGTGCCAGCAGCTTAGTGGTAGCGGGGGGTCTCAATGAGCAGTTCTTC. V is TRBV7-8 and J is TRBJ2-1; 10 bases fit TRBD2. The germline CDR1 and CDR2 sequences are SGHVS and FQNEAQ. J gave up 6 bases and V 1 base, and 6 bases lay outside the gene matches. This CDR3 region has 16 residues.

The J gene is TRBJ1-5, the V gene TRBV6-5; the D is unclear. V was clipped by 6 bases and J by 0 bases, with 9 bases between them. The CDR3 extends over 14 amino acids. Germline values: CDR1 MNHEY, CDR2 SVGAGI. This CDR3 is CASSPGNSNQPQHF. CDR3 in DNA: TGTGCCAGCAGCCCGGGTAATAGCAATCAGCCCCAGCATTTT.

The chain employs TRBV19 and TRBJ1-1; D is unclear. The CDR3 loop spans 15 amino acids. V was shortened by 7 bases and J by 0 bases, with 15 bases between the two germline ends. Germline CDR1 reads LNHDA; CDR2 reads SQIVND (reference sequence). CDR3 region: CASKSGTNMNTEAFF. CDR3 sequence (DNA): TGTGCCAGTAAATCAGGAACGAACATGAACACTGAAGCTTTCTTT.

This chain uses TRBV5-1 with TRBJ2-7, with TRBD1 matching 8 bases. Germline V gene data show CDR1 as SGHRS and CDR2 as YFSETQ. V lost 4 bases, J lost 5 bases, and 8 bases stayed unmatched. This CDR3 contains 14 residues. The CDR3 coding sequence is TGCGCCAGCAGCACGACCGGGACAGGTGACGAGCAGTACGTC. Translating gives CASSTTGTGDEQYV.

The chain carries TRBV3-1 (or the pseudogene TRBV3-2) and TRBJ1-4; TRBD1 agrees at 8 bases. The CDR3 is 16 amino acids. The germline CDR1 and CDR2 sequences are LGHDT and YNNKEL (reference sequence). Trimming cost V 4 bases and J 3 bases; bases outside gene matches: 7. In DNA form, the CDR3 reads TGTGCCAGCAGCCCGGGGACAGGCCAAGCTAATGAAAAACTGTTTTTT. Translated, it gives CASSPGTGQANEKLFF.

This clone has more than one count but fewer than ten. V and J are TRBV10-1 and TRBJ2-1; no clear D. Per the germline V gene, CDR1 is WNHNN and CDR2 is SYGVQD (reference sequence). The ends were cut back, 3 bases at V and 7 bases at J, with 16 bases in the middle. The CDR3 loop spans 15 amino acids. As DNA, the CDR3 is TGCGCCAGCAGTGACCGGGTCTCACTTTCTAATGAGCAGTTCTTC. Encoded protein: CASSDRVSLSNEQFF.

The sample holds a few counts of this clone. The rearrangement joins TRBV24-1 to TRBJ1-5; a weak D match, TRBD1 (5 bases). CDR1 is KGHDR and CDR2 is SFDVKD in the germline V gene. There are 15 residues in the CDR3. V lost 3 bases to trimming and J lost 6 bases, with 14 bases between them. The CDR3 spells CATSDSRQSSQPQHF. CDR3 sequence (DNA): TGTGCCACCAGTGATAGCCGACAGTCGAGTCAGCCCCAGCATTTT.

The rearrangement joins TRBV14 to TRBJ2-1; D gene uncertain. The V and J ends lost 0 bases and 4 bases respectively, with 13 bases between them. CDR1 SGHDN and CDR2 FVKESK come from the germline V gene. This CDR3 is built from 16 residues. CDR3 amino acids: CASSQDTDWRYNEQFF. The CDR3 DNA is TGTGCCAGCAGCCAAGATACCGACTGGCGATACAATGAGCAGTTCTTC.

The chain links TRBV5-6 to TRBJ2-7; D is undetermined. Germline V lookup: CDR1 SGHDT, CDR2 YYEEEE. The CDR3 sequence is 11 residues long. V was pared by 4 bases and J by 1 base, with 3 bases between. DNA for the CDR3: TGTGCCAGCAGCGATTCCTACGAGCAGTACTTC. This sequence encodes CASSDSYEQYF.

V usage is TRBV11-2 and J usage is TRBJ1-4; no reliable D call. Trimming shortened V by 2 bases and J by 5 bases, and 18 bases separated the two germline ends. In germline, CDR1 is SGHAT, CDR2 FQNNGV. The CDR3 totals 17 residues. The CDR3 reads CASSLSRNPNMNEKLFF. CDR3 coding DNA: TGTGCCAGCAGCTTAAGTCGCAACCCAAATATGAATGAAAAACTGTTTTTT. Combining the CDR3 with reference TRBV11-2 and TRBJ1-4 gives the whole variable domain EAGVAQSPRYKIIEKRQSVAFWCNPISGHATLYWYQQILGQGPKLLIQFQNNGVVDDSQLPKDRFSAERLKGVDSTLKIQPAKLEDSAVYLCASSLSRNPNMNEKLFFGSGTQLSVL.